These T cell receptor beta chains were read from a single sample in a study of shared clonotypes between healthy human individuals. Using immunoSEQ multiplex PCR, the repertoire was profiled, and TCRdb retains in-frame clones only, with some absent. The data contain 1,500,000 or so clones, approximately 97% of them singletons. The specimen sequenced was naive CD4+ T cells sorted from blood. The receptors were gathered from a young man in good health. CDR3s include the opening cysteine and the closing phenylalanine or tryptophan. The D gene is left open where the match is weak. Size is stated for part of the rows, as once, few or many counts, or as a class when the clone is expanded.

abundance | j_gene | v_gene | d_gene | CDR3aa | CDR3nt
- | TRBJ1-2 | TRBV5-1 | TRBD1 | CASSDTLDRGYGYTF | TGCGCCAGCAGCGATACCCTGGACAGGGGATATGGCTACACCTTC
- | TRBJ1-4 | TRBV19 | - | CASTPGGVREKLFF | TGTGCCAGTACCCCGGGTGGGGTTCGTGAAAAACTGTTTTTT
- | TRBJ2-7 | TRBV5-4 | - | CASSLEVGLANSYEQYF | TGTGCCAGCAGCTTGGAAGTTGGGTTGGCAAATTCCTACGAGCAGTACTTC
- | TRBJ2-1 | TRBV2 | - | CASSGRESEQFF | TGTGCCAGCAGTGGCCGGGAAAGTGAGCAGTTCTTC
- | TRBJ2-1 | TRBV6-6 | - | CASSRESVGEQFF | TGTGCCAGCAGTCGCGAGAGCGTAGGTGAGCAGTTCTTC
- | TRBJ1-5 | TRBV6-6 | - | CASSYTFWGDQPQHF | TGTGCCAGCAGTTACACCTTCTGGGGGGATCAGCCCCAGCATTTT
- | TRBJ1-1 | TRBV7-2 | - | CASSFGGSEAFF | TGTGCCAGCAGCTTCGGAGGTAGTGAAGCTTTCTTT
- | TRBJ2-5 | TRBV5-1 | - | CASSFVGGRGETQYF | TGCGCCAGCAGCTTTGTTGGGGGGAGAGGGGAGACCCAGTACTTC
- | TRBJ2-7 | TRBV2 | TRBD1 | CASAGTGSSYEQYF | TGTGCCAGTGCCGGGACAGGGAGCTCCTACGAGCAGTACTTC
- | TRBJ1-1 | TRBV28 | TRBD1 | CASSLMGTGLAFF | TGTGCCAGCAGTTTAATGGGGACAGGGCTAGCTTTCTTT
- | TRBJ2-7 | TRBV7-9 | - | CASSLFLGYEQYF | TGTGCCAGCAGCTTATTCTTGGGCTACGAGCAGTACTTC
- | TRBJ2-6 | TRBV5-1 | - | CASSPVLSGANVLTF | TGCGCCAGCAGCCCAGTTCTCTCTGGGGCCAACGTCCTGACTTTC
once | TRBJ1-2 | TRBV7-9 | - | CASSLEGYGYTF | TGTGCCAGCAGCTTAGAGGGTTATGGCTACACCTTC
- | TRBJ1-4 | TRBV28 | TRBD1 | CASRLGTEGKLFF | TGTGCCAGCAGACTCGGGACAGAGGGAAAACTGTTTTTT
- | TRBJ1-5 | TRBV19 | TRBD1 | CASSPSTGQAFVERDF | TGTGCCAGTAGTCCTTCGACGGGACAGGCCTTCGTCGAACGGGATTTT
- | TRBJ2-1 | TRBV21-1 | - | CASSKPRGVKRDPSGDEQFF | TGTGCCAGCAGCAAGCCCCGGGGGGTAAAACGGGACCCATCAGGGGATGAGCAGTTCTTC
- | TRBJ2-3 | TRBV9 | - | CASNTRLTDTQYF | TGTGCCAGCAACACGCGTTTGACAGATACGCAGTATTTT
- | TRBJ2-7 | TRBV18 | - | CASSPGGTSYEQYF | TGTGCCAGCTCACCAGGGGGGACTTCCTACGAGCAGTACTTC
- | TRBJ2-3 | TRBV15 | - | CATSRATEPQYF | TGTGCCACCAGCAGAGCGACGGAGCCGCAGTATTTT
- | TRBJ2-7 | TRBV6-6 | - | CASSYGQLSYEQYF | TGTGCCAGCAGTTACGGGCAGCTATCCTACGAGCAGTACTTC
- | TRBJ2-7 | TRBV27 | - | CASTRGQGGHYEQYF | TGTGCCAGCACAAGGGGGCAGGGGGGTCACTACGAGCAGTACTTC
once | TRBJ2-2 | TRBV2 | - | CASNGFNTGELFF | TGTGCCAGCAATGGTTTTAACACCGGGGAGCTGTTTTTT
- | TRBJ2-2 | TRBV7-9 | - | CASSSYIGKGGTGELFF | TGTGCCAGCAGCTCGTACATAGGGAAGGGGGGGACCGGGGAGCTGTTTTTT
once | TRBJ1-5 | TRBV19 | - | CASGLTGPNQPQHF | TGTGCCAGTGGACTTACAGGTCCGAATCAGCCCCAGCATTTT
- | TRBJ2-2 | TRBV6-1 | TRBD1 | CASSGQGSRELFF | TGTGCCAGCAGTGGACAGGGTTCCCGGGAGCTGTTTTTT
- | TRBJ2-4 | TRBV28 | - | CASSLAHGIQYF | TGTGCCAGCAGTTTGGCACATGGCATTCAGTACTTC
- | TRBJ2-7 | TRBV29-1 | - | CSVVGVTYEQYF | TGCAGCGTTGTAGGGGTTACCTACGAGCAGTACTTC
- | TRBJ2-2 | TRBV19 | - | CASSYMQGLGNTGELFF | TGTGCCAGTAGTTACATGCAGGGGTTAGGAAACACCGGGGAGCTGTTTTTT
- | TRBJ2-1 | TRBV30 | - | CAWSRYEQFF | TGTGCCTGGTCTCGGTATGAGCAGTTCTTC
- | TRBJ1-1 | TRBV21-1 | - | CAIFDRLNTEAFF | TGTGCCATTTTCGACAGGTTGAACACTGAAGCTTTCTTT
- | TRBJ1-5 | TRBV5-1 | TRBD1 | CASSGTGGNQPQHF | TGCGCCAGCAGCGGGACAGGCGGCAATCAGCCCCAGCATTTT
- | TRBJ2-7 | TRBV6-1 | - | CASTRSRGSSYEQYF | TGTGCCAGCACTCGATCCCGGGGCAGCTCCTACGAGCAGTACTTC
- | TRBJ2-5 | TRBV6-6 | - | CASTKSGWGETQYF | TGTGCCAGCACCAAAAGCGGCTGGGGGGAGACCCAGTACTTC